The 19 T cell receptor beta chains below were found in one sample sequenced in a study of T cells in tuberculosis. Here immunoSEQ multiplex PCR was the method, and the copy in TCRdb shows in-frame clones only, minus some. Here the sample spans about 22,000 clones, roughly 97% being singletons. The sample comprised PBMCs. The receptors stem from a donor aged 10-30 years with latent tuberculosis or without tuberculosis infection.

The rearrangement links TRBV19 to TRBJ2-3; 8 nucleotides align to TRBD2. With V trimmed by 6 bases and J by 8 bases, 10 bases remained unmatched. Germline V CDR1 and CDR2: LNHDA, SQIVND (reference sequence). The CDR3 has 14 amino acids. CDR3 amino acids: CASSPGGAIPTQYF. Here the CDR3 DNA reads TGTGCCAGTAGCCCCGGGGGGGCCATACCTACGCAGTATTTT.

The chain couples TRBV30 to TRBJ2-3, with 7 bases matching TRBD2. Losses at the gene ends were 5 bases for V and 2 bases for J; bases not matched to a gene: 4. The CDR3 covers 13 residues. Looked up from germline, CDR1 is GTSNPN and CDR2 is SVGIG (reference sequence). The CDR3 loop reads CAWASGTTDTQYF. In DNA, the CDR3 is TGTGCCTGGGCCAGCGGGACCACAGATACGCAGTATTTT.

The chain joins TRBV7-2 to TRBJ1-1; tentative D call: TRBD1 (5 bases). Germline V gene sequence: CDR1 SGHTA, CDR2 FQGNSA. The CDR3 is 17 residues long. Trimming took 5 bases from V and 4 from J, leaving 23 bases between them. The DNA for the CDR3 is TGTGCCAGCAGCCCCGCCCCTGGGGGGGTCAGTGGCACTGAAGCTTTCTTT. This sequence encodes CASSPAPGGVSGTEAFF.

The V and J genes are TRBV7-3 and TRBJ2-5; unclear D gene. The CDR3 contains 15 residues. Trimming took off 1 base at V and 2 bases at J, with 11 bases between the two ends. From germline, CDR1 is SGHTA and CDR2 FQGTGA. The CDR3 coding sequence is TGTGCCAGCAGCTTAAGTGGGCTCTCACAAGAGACCCAGTACTTC. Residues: CASSLSGLSQETQYF. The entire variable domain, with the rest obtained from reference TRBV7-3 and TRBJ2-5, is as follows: GAGVSQTPSNKVTEKGKYVELRCDPISGHTALYWYRQSLGQGPEFLIYFQGTGAADDSGLPNDRFFAVRPEGSVSTLKIQRTERGDSAVYLCASSLSGLSQETQYFGPGTRLLVL.

CDR3 region: CASINSSYEQYF. The CDR3 nucleotides read TGCGCCAGTATAAATAGCTCCTACGAGCAGTACTTC. The J gene is TRBJ2-7, the V gene TRBV10-2; D remains unclear. Germline V gene lookup returns CDR1 WSHSY and CDR2 SAAADI. This CDR3 spans 12 amino acids. V shed 9 bases and J shed 0 bases, with 9 bases lying between them.

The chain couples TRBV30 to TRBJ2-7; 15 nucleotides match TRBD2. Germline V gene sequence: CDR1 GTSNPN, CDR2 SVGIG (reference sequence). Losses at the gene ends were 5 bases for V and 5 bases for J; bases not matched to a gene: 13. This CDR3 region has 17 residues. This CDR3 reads CAWLRPGLAGGGNEQYF. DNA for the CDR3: TGTGCCTGGCTACGGCCGGGACTAGCGGGAGGAGGAAACGAGCAGTACTTC.

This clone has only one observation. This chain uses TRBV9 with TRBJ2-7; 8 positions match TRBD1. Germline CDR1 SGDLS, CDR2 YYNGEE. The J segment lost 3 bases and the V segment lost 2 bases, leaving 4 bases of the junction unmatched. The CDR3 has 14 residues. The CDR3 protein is CASSVTGVGYEQYF. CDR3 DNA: TGTGCCAGCAGCGTGACAGGGGTAGGCTACGAGCAGTACTTC.

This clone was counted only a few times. The CDR3 spells CASSGKRLTGQASNQPQHF. The CDR3 nucleotides read TGTGCCAGCAGTGGCAAAAGACTTACGGGACAGGCTAGCAATCAGCCCCAGCATTTT. This rearrangement joins TRBV6-1 to TRBJ1-5; TRBD1 agrees at 8 bases. CDR3 length: 19 residues. Germline CDR1 and CDR2: MNHNS and SASEGT. J gave up 0 bases and V 4 bases, and 14 bases lay outside the gene matches.

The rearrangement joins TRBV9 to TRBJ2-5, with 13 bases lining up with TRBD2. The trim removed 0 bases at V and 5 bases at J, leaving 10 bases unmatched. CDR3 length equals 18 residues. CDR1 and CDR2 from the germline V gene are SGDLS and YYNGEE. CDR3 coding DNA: TGTGCCAGCAGCGTAGGACCTCGGACTAGCGGGAGTTTGGAGACCCAGTACTTC. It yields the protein CASSVGPRTSGSLETQYF.

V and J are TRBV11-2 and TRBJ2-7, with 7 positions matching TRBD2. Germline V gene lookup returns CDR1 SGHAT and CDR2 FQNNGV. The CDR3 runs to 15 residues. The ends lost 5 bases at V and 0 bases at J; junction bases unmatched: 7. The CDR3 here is CASSLSRDYSYEQYF. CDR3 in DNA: TGTGCCAGCAGCCTTTCCCGGGACTACTCCTACGAGCAGTACTTC.

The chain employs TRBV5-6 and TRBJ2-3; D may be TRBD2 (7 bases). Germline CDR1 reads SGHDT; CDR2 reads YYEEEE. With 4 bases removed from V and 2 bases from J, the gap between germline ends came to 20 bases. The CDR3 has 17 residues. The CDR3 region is CASSPEGGRRYTDTQYF. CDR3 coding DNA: TGTGCCAGCAGCCCGGAGGGGGGGCGGCGTTACACAGATACGCAGTATTTT. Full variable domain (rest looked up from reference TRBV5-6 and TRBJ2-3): DAGVTQSPTHLIKTRGQQVTLRCSPKSGHDTVSWYQQALGQGPQFIFQYYEEEERQRGNFPDRFSGHQFPNYSSELNVNALLLGDSALYLCASSPEGGRRYTDTQYFGPGTRLTVL.

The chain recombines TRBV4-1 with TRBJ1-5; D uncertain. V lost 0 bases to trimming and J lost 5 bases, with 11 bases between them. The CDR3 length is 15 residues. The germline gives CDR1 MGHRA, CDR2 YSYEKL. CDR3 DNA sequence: TGCGCCAGCAGCCAAGACTTACAGCCTTATCAGCCCCAGCATTTT. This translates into CASSQDLQPYQPQHF.

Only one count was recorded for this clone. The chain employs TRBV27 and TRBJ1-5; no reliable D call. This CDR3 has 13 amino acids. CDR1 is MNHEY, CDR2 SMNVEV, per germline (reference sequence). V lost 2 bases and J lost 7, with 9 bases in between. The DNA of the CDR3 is TGTGCCAGCAGTTTAGGGAGGGCGCAGCCCCAGCATTTT. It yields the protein CASSLGRAQPQHF.

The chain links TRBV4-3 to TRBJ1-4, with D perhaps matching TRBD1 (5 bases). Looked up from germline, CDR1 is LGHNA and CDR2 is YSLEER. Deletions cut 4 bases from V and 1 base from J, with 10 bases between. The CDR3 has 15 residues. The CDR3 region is CASSLGGVTNEKLFF. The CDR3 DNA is TGCGCCAGCAGCCTAGGAGGGGTAACTAATGAAAAACTGTTTTTT.

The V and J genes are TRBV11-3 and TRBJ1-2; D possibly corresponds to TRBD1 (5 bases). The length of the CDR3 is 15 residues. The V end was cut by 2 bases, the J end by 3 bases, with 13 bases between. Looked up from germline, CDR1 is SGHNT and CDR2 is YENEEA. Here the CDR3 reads CASSLTRGLDYGYTF. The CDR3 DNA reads TGTGCCAGCAGCTTAACAAGGGGACTAGACTATGGCTACACCTTC.

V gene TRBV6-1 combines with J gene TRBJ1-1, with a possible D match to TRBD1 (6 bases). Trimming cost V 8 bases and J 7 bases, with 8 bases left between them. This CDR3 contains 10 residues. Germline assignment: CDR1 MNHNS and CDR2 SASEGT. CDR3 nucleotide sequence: TGTGCCAGCTTCAGGGGTGAAGCTTTCTTT. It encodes CASFRGEAFF.

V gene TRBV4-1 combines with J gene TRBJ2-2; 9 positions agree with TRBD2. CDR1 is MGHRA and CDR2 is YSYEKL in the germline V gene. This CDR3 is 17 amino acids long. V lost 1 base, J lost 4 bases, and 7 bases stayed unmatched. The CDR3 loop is CASSQVDMGLATGELFF. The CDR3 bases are TGCGCCAGCAGCCAAGTGGACATGGGACTAGCCACCGGGGAGCTGTTTTTT.

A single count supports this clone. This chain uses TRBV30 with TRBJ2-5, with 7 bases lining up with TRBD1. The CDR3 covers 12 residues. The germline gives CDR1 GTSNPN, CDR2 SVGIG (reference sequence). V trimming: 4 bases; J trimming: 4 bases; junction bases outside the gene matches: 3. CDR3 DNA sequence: TGTGCCTGGAACAGGGGCGGAGAGACCCAGTACTTC. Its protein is CAWNRGGETQYF.

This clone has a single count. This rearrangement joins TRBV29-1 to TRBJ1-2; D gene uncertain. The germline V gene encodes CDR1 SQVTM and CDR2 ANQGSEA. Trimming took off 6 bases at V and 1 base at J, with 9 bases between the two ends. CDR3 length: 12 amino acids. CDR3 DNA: TGCAGCGTCGACGGAGTTAACTATGGCTACACCTTC. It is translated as CSVDGVNYGYTF.